The source of this TCR beta chain is a study of metastatic and nonmetastatic thyroid tumors. Across the study: From malignant and benign thyroid patients, repertoires in blood and in tumor or nodule tissue were compared.

General study points: A significant increase in TCR beta diversity was reportedly seen in malignant thyroid tumors relative to benign nodules, in blood and tumor.

The CDR3 loop spans 15 amino acids. V was clipped by 3 bases and J by 5 bases, with 13 bases between them. The germline V gene has CDR1 MNHEY and CDR2 SMNVEV (reference sequence). There are many counts of this clone. Its target is not known. No treatment had been given to any patient before thyroid surgery. TCRdb re-called the PCR reads via MiXCR. Of 70,000 or so clones in the sample, 14% are singletons; the top ten hold more than 6.5%. The chain combines TRBV27 with TRBJ2-2, with TRBD2 as a possible D gene (6 bases). Input material: blood. This sequence was found in a male donor with papillary thyroid cancer or a benign thyroid nodule (not recorded which). Some clones in this sample may be carry-over from other donors' samples. The CDR3 reads CASSFGDSRTGELFF. The CDR3 DNA reads as TGTGCCAGCAGTTTTGGGGACTCGAGGACCGGGGAGCTGTTTTTT.